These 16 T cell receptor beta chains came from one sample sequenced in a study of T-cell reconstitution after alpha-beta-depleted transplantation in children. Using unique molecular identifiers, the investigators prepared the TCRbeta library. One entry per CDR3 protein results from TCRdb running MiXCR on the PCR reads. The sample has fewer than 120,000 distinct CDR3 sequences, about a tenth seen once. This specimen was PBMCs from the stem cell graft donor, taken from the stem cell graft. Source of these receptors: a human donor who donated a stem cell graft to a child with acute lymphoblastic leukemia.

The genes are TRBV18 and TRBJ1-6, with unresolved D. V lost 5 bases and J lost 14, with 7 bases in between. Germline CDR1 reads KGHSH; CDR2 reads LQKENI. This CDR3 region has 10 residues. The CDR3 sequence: CASSGVALHF. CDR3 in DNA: TGTGCCAGCTCAGGGGTTGCCCTCCACTTT.

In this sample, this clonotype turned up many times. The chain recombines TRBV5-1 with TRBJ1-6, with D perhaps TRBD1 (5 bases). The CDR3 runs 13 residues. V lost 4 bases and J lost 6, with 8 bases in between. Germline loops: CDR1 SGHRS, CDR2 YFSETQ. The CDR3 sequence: CASSRDPNSPLHF. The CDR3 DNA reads TGCGCCAGCAGCAGGGACCCTAATTCACCCCTCCACTTT.

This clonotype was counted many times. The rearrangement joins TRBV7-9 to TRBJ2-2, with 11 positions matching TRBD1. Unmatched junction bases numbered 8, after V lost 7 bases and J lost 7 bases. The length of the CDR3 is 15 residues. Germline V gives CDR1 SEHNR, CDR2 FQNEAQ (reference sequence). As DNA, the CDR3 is TGTGCCAGCACCCGCGGACAGGGGGCGATCGGGGAGCTGTTTTTT. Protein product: CASTRGQGAIGELFF.

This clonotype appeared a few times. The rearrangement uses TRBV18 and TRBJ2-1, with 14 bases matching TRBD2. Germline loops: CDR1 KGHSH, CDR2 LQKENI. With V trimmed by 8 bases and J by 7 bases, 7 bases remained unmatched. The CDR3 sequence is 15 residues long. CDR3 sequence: CASREGLAGVNEQFF. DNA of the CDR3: TGTGCCAGCCGGGAGGGACTAGCGGGAGTGAATGAGCAGTTCTTC.

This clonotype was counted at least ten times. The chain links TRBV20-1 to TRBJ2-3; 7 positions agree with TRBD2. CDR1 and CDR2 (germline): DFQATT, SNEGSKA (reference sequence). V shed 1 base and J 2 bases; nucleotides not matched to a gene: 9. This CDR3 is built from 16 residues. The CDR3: CSARAVSGGYTDTQYF. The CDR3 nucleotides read TGCAGTGCTAGAGCAGTGTCGGGGGGTTACACAGATACGCAGTATTTT.

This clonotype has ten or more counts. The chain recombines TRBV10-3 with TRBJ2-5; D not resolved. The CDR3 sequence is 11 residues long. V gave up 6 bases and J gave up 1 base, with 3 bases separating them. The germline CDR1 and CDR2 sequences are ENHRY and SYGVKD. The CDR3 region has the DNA TGTGCCATCAGCGCCCAAGAGACCCAGTACTTC. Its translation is CAISAQETQYF.

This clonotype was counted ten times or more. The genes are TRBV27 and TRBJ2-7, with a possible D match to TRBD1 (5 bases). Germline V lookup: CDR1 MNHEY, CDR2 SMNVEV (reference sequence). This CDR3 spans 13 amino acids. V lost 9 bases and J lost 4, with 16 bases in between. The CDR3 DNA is TGTGCCAGTTCCGCCCTTACAGGATACGAGCAGTACTTC. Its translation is CASSALTGYEQYF.

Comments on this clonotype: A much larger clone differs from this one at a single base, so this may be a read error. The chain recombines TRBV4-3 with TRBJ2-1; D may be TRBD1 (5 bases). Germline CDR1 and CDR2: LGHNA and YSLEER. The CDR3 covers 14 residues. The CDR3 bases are TGCGCCAGCAGCCAAGAAACCGGGCAGGGTGAGCTGTTCTTC. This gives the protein CASSQETGQGELFF.

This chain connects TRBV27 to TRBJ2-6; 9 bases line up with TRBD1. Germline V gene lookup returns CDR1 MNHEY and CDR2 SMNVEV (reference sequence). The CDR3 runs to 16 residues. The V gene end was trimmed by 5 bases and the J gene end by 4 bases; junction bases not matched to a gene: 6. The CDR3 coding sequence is TGTGCCAGCAGTCCCGGGACAGGGTACGGGGCCAACGTCCTGACTTTC. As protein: CASSPGTGYGANVLTF.

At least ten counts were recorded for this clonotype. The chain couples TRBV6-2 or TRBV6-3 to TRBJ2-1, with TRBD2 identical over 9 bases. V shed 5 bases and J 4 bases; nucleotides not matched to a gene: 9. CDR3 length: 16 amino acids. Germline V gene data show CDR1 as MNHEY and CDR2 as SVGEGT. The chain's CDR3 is CASSPLRLADYNEQFF. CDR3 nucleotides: TGTGCCAGCAGTCCCCTCCGACTAGCGGATTACAATGAGCAGTTCTTC.

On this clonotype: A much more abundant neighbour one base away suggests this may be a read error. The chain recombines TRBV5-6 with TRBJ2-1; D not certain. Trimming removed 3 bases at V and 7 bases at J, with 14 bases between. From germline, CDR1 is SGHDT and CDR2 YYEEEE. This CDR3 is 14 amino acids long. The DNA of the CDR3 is TGTGCCAGCAGCTCGTACTTAGGGTTGAATGAGCAGTTCTTC. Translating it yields CASSSYLGLNEQFF.

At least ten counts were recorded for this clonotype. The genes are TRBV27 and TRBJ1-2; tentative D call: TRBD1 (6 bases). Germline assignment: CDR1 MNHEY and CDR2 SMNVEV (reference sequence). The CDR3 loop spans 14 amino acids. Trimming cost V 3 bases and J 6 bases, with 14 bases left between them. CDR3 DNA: TGTGCCAGCAGTTTTGGGACACCGGAGGATGGCTACACCTTC. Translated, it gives CASSFGTPEDGYTF.

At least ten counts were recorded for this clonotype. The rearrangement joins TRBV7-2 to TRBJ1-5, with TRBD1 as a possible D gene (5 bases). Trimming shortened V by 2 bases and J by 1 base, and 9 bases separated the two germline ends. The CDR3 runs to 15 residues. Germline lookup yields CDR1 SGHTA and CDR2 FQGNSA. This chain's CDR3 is CASSLFGTSNQPQHF. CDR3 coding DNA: TGTGCCAGCAGCTTATTTGGGACGAGCAATCAGCCCCAGCATTTT.

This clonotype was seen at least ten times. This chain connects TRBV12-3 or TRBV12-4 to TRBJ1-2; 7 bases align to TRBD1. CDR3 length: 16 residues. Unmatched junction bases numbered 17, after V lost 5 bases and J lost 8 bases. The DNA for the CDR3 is TGTGCCAGCAGTCCCCGAGGCAGGGGGACCTTTCGGGGCTACACCTTC. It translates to CASSPRGRGTFRGYTF.

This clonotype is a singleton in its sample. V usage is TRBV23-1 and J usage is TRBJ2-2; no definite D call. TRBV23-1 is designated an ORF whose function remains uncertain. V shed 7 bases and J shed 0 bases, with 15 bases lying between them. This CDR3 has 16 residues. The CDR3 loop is CASTPRTFANTGELFF. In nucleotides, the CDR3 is TGCGCCAGCACCCCTAGGACGTTCGCGAACACCGGGGAGCTGTTTTTT.

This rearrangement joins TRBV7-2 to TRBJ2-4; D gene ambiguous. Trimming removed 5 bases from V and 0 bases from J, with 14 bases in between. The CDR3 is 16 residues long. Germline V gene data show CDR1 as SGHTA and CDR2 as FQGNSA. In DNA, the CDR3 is TGTGCCAGCAGCCCCGGAGCCTCCCTAGCCAAAAACATTCAGTACTTC. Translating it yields CASSPGASLAKNIQYF.